In this sample, the clone carrying this T cell receptor beta chain turned up a few times. This sample is part of a study of T and B cells in COVID-19 patients. Germline values: CDR1 LGHNA, CDR2 YSLEER. V lost 6 bases to trimming and J lost 6 bases, with 14 bases between them. CDR3 length: 14 amino acids. Each TRB amplification used roughly 250-550 ng of genomic DNA from blood. BIOMED2 TRB-A/B primer pools were used in multiplex TRB PCR. Each CDR3 protein is one row after TCRdb ran MiXCR on the multiplex PCR reads. The sample gives 3,500 to 4,500 distinct CDR3 sequences, 20% to 25% of which show up once; less than 20% is in the top ten.

The V call is TRBV4-3, the J call TRBJ2-2, with TRBD1 as a possible D gene (5 bases). The source of this sequence is a human donor with active COVID-19. Sequencing was done on a sample of blood. As DNA, the CDR3 is TGCGCCAGCAGTCGCGCAGGGTTGTCCGGGGAGCTGTTTTTT. As protein: CASSRAGLSGELFF.